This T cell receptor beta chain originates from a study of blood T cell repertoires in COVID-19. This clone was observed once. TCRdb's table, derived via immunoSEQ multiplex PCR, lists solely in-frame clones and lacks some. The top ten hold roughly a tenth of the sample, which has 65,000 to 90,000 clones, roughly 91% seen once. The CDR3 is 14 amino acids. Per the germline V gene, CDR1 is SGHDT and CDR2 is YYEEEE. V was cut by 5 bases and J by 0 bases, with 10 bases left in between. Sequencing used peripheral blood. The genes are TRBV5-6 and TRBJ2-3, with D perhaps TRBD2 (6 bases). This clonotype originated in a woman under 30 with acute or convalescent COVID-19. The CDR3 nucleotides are TGTGCCAGCAGTACCGGGACTAGCACAGATACGCAGTATTTT. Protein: CASSTGTSTDTQYF.